This T cell receptor beta chain emerged from a study of post-analysis software for immune sequencing data. Study findings and constraints: Significantly lower normalized Chao1 diversity was found in patients with multiple sclerosis relative to controls. The study found TRBV5-6, TRBV5-1 and TRBV20-1 among a handful of TRBV segments more frequent in patients than controls.

This clonotype came up once. As yet, its antigen is unknown. Carried by the TCR beta cDNA libraries were unique molecular identifiers. TCRdb reprocessed the PCR reads with MiXCR, giving one entry per CDR3 protein. The table lists almost 700,000 distinct CDR3 sequences, roughly three fifths of them singletons. CDR3 length equals 14 residues. V was pared by 5 bases and J by 11 bases, with 11 bases of the junction left unmatched. Germline values: CDR1 KGHDR, CDR2 SFDVKD. V is TRBV24-1 and J is TRBJ1-1; 9 nucleotides line up with TRBD1. The sample comprised blood. The origin of this receptor is a girl aged 2 to 9 with multiple sclerosis. CDR3 sequence reads: CATSAPGQGRGAFF. In DNA form, the CDR3 reads TGTGCCACCAGTGCCCCGGGACAGGGACGAGGGGCTTTCTTT.